This T cell receptor beta chain comes out of a study of shared clonotypes between healthy human individuals. In regard to this clone: What it binds is unknown.

The CDR3 covers 18 residues. Germline CDR1 SGHDN, CDR2 FVKESK. V lost 0 bases to trimming and J lost 3 bases; unmatched junction nucleotides: 11. A CD45RA+ naive subset and a CD45RA-negative memory subset were split from CD4+ cells. Study observations and caveats: What rarefaction showed was incomplete sorted-subset sequencing despite large depth.

Authors' methods: Junction-only sequences without quality scores were provided by ImmunoSEQ, so filtering was different. Produced via immunoSEQ multiplex PCR; TCRdb's table is partial and in-frame only. V, J and clone size are those of that table, while D and trimming were read from the DNA. Of about 2.4 million clones listed, about 92% are singletons. The material sequenced was naive CD4+ T cells sorted from blood. Subset of the sample: CD45RA+ positively selected. This receptor was obtained from a man aged 18 to 35 in good health. The chain couples TRBV14 to TRBJ2-5, with TRBD2 identical over 9 bases. This chain's CDR3 is CASSQEEGRLAGKETQYF. CDR3 bases: TGTGCCAGCAGCCAAGAGGAAGGAAGGCTAGCGGGGAAAGAGACCCAGTACTTC.